Listed below are T cell receptor beta chains from one sample, sequenced in a study of blood T cell repertoires in COVID-19. Sequenced by immunoSEQ multiplex PCR; TCRdb stores in-frame clones only, minus some. The sample carries about 200,000 clones, roughly 90% recorded once. The sample was PBMCs or T cells enriched from blood (not recorded which). All receptors derive from a woman aged 18 to 35 who had recovered from COVID-19. Each CDR3 is given with its conserved first and last residue. D genes are given only for firm matches. Expanded clones are given a class, and other clones once, few, many or no size at all.

size	D	V	J	CDR3	DNA
-	TRBD1	TRBV5-4	TRBJ2-4	CASSPGTGAAKNIQYF	TGTGCCAGCAGCCCGGGGACAGGGGCGGCCAAAAACATTCAGTACTTC
-	-	TRBV28	TRBJ1-3	CATTSQGNTIYF	TGTGCCACCACTAGCCAAGGAAACACCATATATTTT
-	TRBD1	TRBV28	TRBJ1-6	CASKSSGTANSPLHF	TGTGCCAGCAAGAGTAGCGGGACAGCTAATTCACCCCTCCACTTT
-	-	TRBV5-6	TRBJ1-2	CASSLPEGLPIGYTF	TGTGCCAGCAGCTTGCCAGAGGGTCTTCCTATCGGCTACACCTTC
-	-	TRBV25-1	TRBJ1-1	CASSDRGGPTAITEAFF	TGTGCCAGCAGTGATCGGGGGGGGCCAACCGCGATCACTGAAGCTTTCTTT
-	TRBD2	TRBV5-1	TRBJ2-7	CASSLTLAGGNHEQYF	TGCGCCAGCAGCTTAACACTAGCGGGGGGAAACCACGAGCAGTACTTC
-	-	TRBV28	TRBJ2-7	CASSSQLYEQYF	TGTGCCAGCAGTTCCCAGTTATACGAGCAGTACTTC
once	TRBD1	TRBV10-2	TRBJ1-3	CASSPGTGGGGNTIYF	TGCGCCAGCAGCCCCGGGACAGGGGGCGGTGGAAACACCATATATTTT
-	-	TRBV3-1/TRBV3-2	TRBJ2-3	CASSLSGDTQYF	TGTGCCAGCAGCCTTTCAGGAGATACGCAGTATTTT
once	TRBD1	TRBV30	TRBJ1-2	CAWSVQGAKGYTF	TGTGCCTGGAGTGTACAGGGGGCGAAGGGCTACACCTTC
-	TRBD2	TRBV11-1	TRBJ2-3	CASSLRRGGSTDTQYF	TGTGCCAGCAGCTTAAGGCGGGGGGGCAGCACAGATACGCAGTATTTT
-	TRBD1	TRBV7-6	TRBJ2-1	CASSLRGQGAISSYNEQFF	TGTGCCAGCAGCTTAAGAGGACAGGGGGCCATCAGCTCCTACAATGAGCAGTTCTTC
-	-	TRBV28	TRBJ1-1	CASSLDSGFTEAFF	TGTGCCAGCAGTTTAGACTCCGGGTTCACTGAAGCTTTCTTT
-	TRBD1	TRBV7-9	TRBJ1-5	CASSLESGQGIVRNQPQHF	TGTGCCAGCAGCTTAGAATCGGGACAGGGAATAGTTCGTAATCAGCCCCAGCATTTT
-	-	TRBV9	TRBJ2-1	CASSDGPSDEQFF	TGTGCCAGCAGCGACGGTCCCTCGGATGAGCAGTTCTTC
-	-	TRBV30	TRBJ2-2	CAWSNLGLTWDTGELFF	TGTGCCTGGAGTAATCTGGGACTGACTTGGGACACCGGGGAGCTGTTTTTT
-	-	TRBV29-1	TRBJ1-3	CSVEDHTGSSGNTIYF	TGCAGCGTTGAAGATCACACAGGCAGCTCTGGAAACACCATATATTTT
-	TRBD1	TRBV5-1	TRBJ2-5	CASSLGDRVLETQYF	TGCGCCAGCAGCTTGGGCGACAGGGTATTAGAGACCCAGTACTTC
-	-	TRBV6-5	TRBJ1-2	CASSSLRRGDYGYTF	TGTGCCAGCAGTTCCCTCCGACGGGGAGACTATGGCTACACCTTC
-	-	TRBV5-1	TRBJ1-1	CASSLSGVNTEAFF	TGCGCCAGCAGCTTAAGCGGGGTGAACACTGAAGCTTTCTTT